This T cell receptor (beta chain) was recorded in a study of blood T cell repertoires in COVID-19. On the study more broadly: Sample material is recorded as cDNA or gDNA derived from T cells, B-cell-depleted T cells, or PBMCs.

Assay used: immunoSEQ multiplex PCR; TCRdb lists only in-frame clones, some missing. Of 250,000 to 350,000 clones in the sample, around nine tenths were seen once. Trimming removed 4 bases at V and 5 bases at J, with 16 bases between. CDR1 is SGDLS, CDR2 YYNGEE, per germline. The CDR3 has 14 residues. This receptor was taken from a woman aged 25 to 45 with COVID-19, enrolled during active disease. Sequencing was carried out using peripheral blood. The chain carries TRBV9 and TRBJ2-7, with a tentative D call TRBD2 (5 bases). The CDR3 DNA reads TGTGCCAGCAGCCCCGGGAAACCCCCCAACGAGCAGTACTTC. Encoded protein: CASSPGKPPNEQYF.